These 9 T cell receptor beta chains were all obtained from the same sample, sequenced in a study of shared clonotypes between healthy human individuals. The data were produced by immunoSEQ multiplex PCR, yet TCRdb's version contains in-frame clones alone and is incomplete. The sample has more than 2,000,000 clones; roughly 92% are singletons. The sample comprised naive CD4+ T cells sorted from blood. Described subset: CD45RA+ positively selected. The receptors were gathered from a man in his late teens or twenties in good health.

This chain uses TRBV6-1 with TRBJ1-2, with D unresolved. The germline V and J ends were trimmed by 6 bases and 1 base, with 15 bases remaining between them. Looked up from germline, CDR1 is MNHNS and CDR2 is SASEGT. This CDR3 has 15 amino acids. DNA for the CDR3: TGTGCCAGCAGGGCCGAGTGGAATGGTAACTATGGCTACACCTTC. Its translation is CASRAEWNGNYGYTF.

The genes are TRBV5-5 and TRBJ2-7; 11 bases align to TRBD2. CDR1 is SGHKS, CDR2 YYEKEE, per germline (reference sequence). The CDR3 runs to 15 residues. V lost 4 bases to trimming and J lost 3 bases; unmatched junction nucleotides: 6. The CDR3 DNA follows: TGTGCCAGCAGCAGACGACTAGCGGGGCTCTACGAGCAGTACTTC. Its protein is CASSRRLAGLYEQYF.

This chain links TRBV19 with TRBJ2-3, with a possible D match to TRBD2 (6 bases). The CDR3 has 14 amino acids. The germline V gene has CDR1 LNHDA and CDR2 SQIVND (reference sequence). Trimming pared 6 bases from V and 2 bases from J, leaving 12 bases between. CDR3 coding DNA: TGTGCCAGTAGAAATCCGGGAGCCACAGATACGCAGTATTTT. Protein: CASRNPGATDTQYF.

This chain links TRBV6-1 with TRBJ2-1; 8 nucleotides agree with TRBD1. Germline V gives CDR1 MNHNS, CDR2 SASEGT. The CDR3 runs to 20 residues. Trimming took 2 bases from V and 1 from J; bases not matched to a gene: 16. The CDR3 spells CASSELAGGLWRASYNEQFF. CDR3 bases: TGTGCCAGCAGTGAACTGGCAGGGGGCCTGTGGCGGGCGTCCTACAATGAGCAGTTCTTC.

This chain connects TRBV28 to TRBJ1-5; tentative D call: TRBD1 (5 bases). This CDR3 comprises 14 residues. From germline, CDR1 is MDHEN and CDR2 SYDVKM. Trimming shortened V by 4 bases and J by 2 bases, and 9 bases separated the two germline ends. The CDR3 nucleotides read TGTGCCAGCAGTTACACGACAGGCAATCAGCCCCAGCATTTT. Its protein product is CASSYTTGNQPQHF.

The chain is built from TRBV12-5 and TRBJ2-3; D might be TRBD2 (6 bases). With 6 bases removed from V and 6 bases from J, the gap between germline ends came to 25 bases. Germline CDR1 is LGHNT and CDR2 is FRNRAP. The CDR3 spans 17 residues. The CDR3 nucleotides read TGTGCTAGTGGCCGGGGCCAACTAGCCCTAGGTCGGGATACGCAGTATTTT. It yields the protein CASGRGQLALGRDTQYF.

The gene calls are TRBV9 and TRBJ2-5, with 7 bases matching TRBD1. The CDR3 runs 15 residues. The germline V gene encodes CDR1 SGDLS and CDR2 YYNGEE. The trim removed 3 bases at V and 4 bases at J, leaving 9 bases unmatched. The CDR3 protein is CASSAEDEGAETQYF. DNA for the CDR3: TGTGCCAGCAGCGCAGAGGACGAGGGGGCAGAGACCCAGTACTTC.

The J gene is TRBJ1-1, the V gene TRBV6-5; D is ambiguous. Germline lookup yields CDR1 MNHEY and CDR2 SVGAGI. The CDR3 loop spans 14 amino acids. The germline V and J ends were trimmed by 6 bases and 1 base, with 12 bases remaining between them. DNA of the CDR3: TGTGCCAGCAGGCGTCCGAATCCGAACACTGAAGCTTTCTTT. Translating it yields CASRRPNPNTEAFF.

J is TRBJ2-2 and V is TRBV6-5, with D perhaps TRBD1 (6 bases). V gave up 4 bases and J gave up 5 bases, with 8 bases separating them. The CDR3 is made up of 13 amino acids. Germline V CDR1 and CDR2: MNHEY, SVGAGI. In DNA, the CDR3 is TGTGCCAGCAGTTGGGGGCGGACCGGGGAGCTGTTTTTT. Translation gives CASSWGRTGELFF.